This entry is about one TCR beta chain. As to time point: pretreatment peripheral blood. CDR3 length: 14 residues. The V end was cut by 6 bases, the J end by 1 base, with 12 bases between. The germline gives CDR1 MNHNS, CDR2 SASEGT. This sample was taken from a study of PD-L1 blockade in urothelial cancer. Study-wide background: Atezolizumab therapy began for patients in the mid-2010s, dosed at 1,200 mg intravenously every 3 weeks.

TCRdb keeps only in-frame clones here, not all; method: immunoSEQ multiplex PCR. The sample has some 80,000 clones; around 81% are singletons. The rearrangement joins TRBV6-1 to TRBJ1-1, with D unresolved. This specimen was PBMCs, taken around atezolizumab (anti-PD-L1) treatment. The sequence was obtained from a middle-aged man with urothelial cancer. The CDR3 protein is CASRDWRRNTEAFF. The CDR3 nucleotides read TGTGCCAGCAGAGACTGGAGGAGGAACACTGAAGCTTTCTTT.